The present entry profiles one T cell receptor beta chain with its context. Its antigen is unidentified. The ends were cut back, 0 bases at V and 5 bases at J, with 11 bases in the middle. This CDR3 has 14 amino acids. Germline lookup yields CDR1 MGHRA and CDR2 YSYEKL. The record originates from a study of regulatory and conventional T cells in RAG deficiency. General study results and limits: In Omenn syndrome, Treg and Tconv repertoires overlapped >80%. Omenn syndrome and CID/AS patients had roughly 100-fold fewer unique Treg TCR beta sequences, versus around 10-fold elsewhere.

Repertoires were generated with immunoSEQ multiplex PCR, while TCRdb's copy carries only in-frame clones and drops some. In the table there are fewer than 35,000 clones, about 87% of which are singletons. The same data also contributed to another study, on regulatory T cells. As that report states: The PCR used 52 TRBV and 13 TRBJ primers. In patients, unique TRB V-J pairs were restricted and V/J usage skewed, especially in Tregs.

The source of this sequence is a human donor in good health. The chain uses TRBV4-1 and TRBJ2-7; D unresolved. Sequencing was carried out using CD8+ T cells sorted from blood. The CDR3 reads CASSQESRWHEQYF. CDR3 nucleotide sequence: TGCGCCAGCAGCCAAGAATCACGTTGGCACGAGCAGTACTTC.